This record looks at one T cell receptor beta chain sequence and its context. V shed 1 base and J 5 bases; nucleotides not matched to a gene: 8. The CDR3 loop spans 17 amino acids. Looked up from germline, CDR1 is MGHRA and CDR2 is YSYEKL. The primer mix had 60 Vbeta and 13 Jbeta primers. The method was immunoSEQ multiplex PCR; TCRdb's version includes in-frame clones alone and lacks a portion of them. The sample consists of 150,000 to 200,000 clones, approximately 80% of them appearing once. This entry belongs to a study of cytomegalovirus exposure and HLA in healthy donors. The V call is TRBV4-1, the J call TRBJ2-2, with 9 bases fitting TRBD1. The specimen sequenced was PBMCs. The receptor comes from a boy aged 2 to 10 in good health and CMV-seronegative. CDR3 protein: CASSQAGTGLQTGELFF. In nucleotides, the CDR3 is TGCGCCAGCAGCCAAGCCGGGACAGGGTTACAAACCGGGGAGCTGTTTTTT.